One sample yielded the 4 T cell receptor beta chains listed below, sequenced in a study of cytomegalovirus exposure and HLA in healthy donors. The PCR had 60 Vbeta and 13 Jbeta primers. Sequenced by immunoSEQ multiplex PCR; TCRdb stores in-frame clones only, minus some. The sample yields approximately 210,000 clones, around 87% seen once. Sequencing was performed on PBMCs. The receptors here all came from a woman younger than 30 in good health and CMV-seronegative.

V usage is TRBV28 and J usage is TRBJ2-2; 7 bases fit TRBD1. CDR1 and CDR2 (germline): MDHEN, SYDVKM. V dropped 3 bases and J dropped 1; count of bases not matched to a gene: 2. The CDR3 has 15 amino acids. This CDR3 is CASSFRGKNTGELFF. Written as DNA, the CDR3 is TGTGCCAGCAGTTTCAGGGGGAAGAACACCGGGGAGCTGTTTTTT.

This chain uses TRBV7-6 with TRBJ2-2, with 10 bases that match TRBD1. V dropped 2 bases and J dropped 5; count of bases not matched to a gene: 11. CDR1 is SGHVS and CDR2 is FNYEAQ in the germline V gene. CDR3 length: 18 residues. In DNA, the CDR3 is TGTGCCAGCAGCTTACCCGGGACAGGGGATTCCAAAACCGGGGAGCTGTTTTTT. Its protein is CASSLPGTGDSKTGELFF.

J is TRBJ2-7 and V is TRBV19; possibly TRBD2 for D (5 bases). Deletions cut 0 bases from V and 4 bases from J, with 7 bases between. Germline CDR1 and CDR2: LNHDA and SQIVND (reference sequence). This CDR3 is built from 13 residues. Written as DNA, the CDR3 is TGTGCCAGTAGTATAGATCGGGGATACGAGCAGTACTTC. This codes for CASSIDRGYEQYF. The whole variable domain, remainder taken from reference TRBV19 and TRBJ2-7, is DGGITQSPKYLFRKEGQNVTLSCEQNLNHDAMYWYRQDPGQGLRLIYYSQIVNDFQKGDIAEGYSVSREKKESFPLTVTSAQKNPTAFYLCASSIDRGYEQYFGPGTRLTVT.

In this sample, this clone turned up once. This chain joins TRBV6-5 and TRBJ1-1; 7 bases agree with TRBD1. Germline trimming cut 2 bases from V and 5 bases from J; bases unmatched to any gene: 8. The CDR3 is 15 residues long. The germline CDR1 and CDR2 sequences are MNHEY and SVGAGI. CDR3 loop: CASSYGGAGGTEAFF. CDR3 in DNA: TGTGCCAGCAGTTACGGAGGGGCAGGGGGTACTGAAGCTTTCTTT.